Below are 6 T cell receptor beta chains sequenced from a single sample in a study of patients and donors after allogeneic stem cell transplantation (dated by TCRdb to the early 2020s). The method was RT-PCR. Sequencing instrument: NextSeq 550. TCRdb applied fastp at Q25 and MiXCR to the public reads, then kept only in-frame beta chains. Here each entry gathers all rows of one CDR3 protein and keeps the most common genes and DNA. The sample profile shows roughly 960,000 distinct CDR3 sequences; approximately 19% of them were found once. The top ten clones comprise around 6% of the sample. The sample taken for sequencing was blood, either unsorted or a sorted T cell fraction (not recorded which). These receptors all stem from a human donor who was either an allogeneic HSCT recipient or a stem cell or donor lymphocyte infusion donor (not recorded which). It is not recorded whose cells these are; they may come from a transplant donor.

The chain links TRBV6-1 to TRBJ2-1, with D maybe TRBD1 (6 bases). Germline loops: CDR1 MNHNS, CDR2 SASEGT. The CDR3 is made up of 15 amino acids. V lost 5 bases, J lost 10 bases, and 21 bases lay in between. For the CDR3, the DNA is TGTGCCAGCAGTAACCGGGACACTCGGAGGAGAGAGCAGTTCTTC. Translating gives CASSNRDTRRREQFF.

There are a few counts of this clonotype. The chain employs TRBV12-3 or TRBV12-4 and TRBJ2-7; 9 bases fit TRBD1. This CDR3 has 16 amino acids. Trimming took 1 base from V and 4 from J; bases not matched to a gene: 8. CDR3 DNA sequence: TGTGCCAGCAGTTTAGGAAGAGACAGGGGGAGATACGAGCAGTACTTC. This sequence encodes CASSLGRDRGRYEQYF.

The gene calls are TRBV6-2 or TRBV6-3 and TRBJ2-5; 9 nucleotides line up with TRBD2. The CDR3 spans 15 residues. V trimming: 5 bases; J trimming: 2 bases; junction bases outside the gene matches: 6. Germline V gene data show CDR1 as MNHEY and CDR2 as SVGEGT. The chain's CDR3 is CASSNGRGGQETQYF. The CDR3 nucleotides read TGTGCCAGCAGTAACGGGCGGGGGGGACAAGAGACCCAGTACTTC.

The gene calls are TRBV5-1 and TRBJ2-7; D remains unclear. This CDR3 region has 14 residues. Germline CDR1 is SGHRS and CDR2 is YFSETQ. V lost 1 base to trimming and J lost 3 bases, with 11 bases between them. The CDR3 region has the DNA TGCGCCAGCAGCTTGTATTCAGACAACTACGAGCAGTACTTC. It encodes CASSLYSDNYEQYF.

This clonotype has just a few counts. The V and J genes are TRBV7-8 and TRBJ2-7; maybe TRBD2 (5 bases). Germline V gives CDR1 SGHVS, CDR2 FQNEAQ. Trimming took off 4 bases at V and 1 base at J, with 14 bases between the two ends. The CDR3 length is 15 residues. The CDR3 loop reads CASSSPSGLSYEQYF. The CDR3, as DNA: TGTGCCAGCAGCTCTCCCTCCGGACTTTCCTACGAGCAGTACTTC.

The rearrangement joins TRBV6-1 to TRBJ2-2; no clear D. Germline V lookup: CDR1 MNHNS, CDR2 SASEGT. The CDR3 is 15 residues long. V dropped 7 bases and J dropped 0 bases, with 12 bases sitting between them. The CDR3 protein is CASNAYSANTGELFF. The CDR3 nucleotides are TGTGCCAGCAATGCATACAGCGCGAACACCGGGGAGCTGTTTTTT.